Below, 19 T cell receptor beta chains from the same sample are listed, as sequenced in a study of HIV-infected patients and healthy controls. The repertoire came from unfractionated whole blood and reflected all unsorted peripheral T cells. Reverse transcription used 450 to 550 ng RNA and constant-region primers for alpha and beta. Using multiplexing indices, alpha and beta chain libraries were generated apart by chain-specific third strand synthesis. TCRdb itself ran the 5' RACE reads through MiXCR, one entry per CDR3 protein. The top ten clones hold around 6% of a sample with about 13,000 distinct CDR3 sequences, roughly a tenth of them seen once. The sequenced sample was blood. The receptors come from an adult in good health.

This clonotype was counted between two and nine times. J is TRBJ2-5 and V is TRBV4-1; D is tentatively TRBD1 or TRBD2 (5 bases each). The CDR3 covers 15 residues. Germline CDR1 and CDR2: MGHRA and YSYEKL. V lost 0 bases and J lost 2, with 10 bases in between. CDR3 nucleotides: TGCGCCAGCAGCCAAGATCGGGGCTTACAAGAGACCCAGTACTTC. Translating gives CASSQDRGLQETQYF.

At least ten counts were recorded for this clonotype. J is TRBJ2-3 and V is TRBV12-3 or TRBV12-4; 13 nucleotides agree with TRBD2. J lost 7 bases, V lost 5 bases, and 12 bases had no gene match. CDR3 size: 17 residues. CDR3 in DNA: TGTGCCAGCAGTCGCGGGGCCGGGACTAGCGGGATTCATACGCAGTATTTT. Amino acids: CASSRGAGTSGIHTQYF.

In its sample, this clonotype is medium-sized. The gene calls are TRBV6-1 and TRBJ1-1; TRBD1 agrees at 7 bases. CDR1 is MNHNS and CDR2 is SASEGT in the germline V gene. The CDR3 consists of 14 residues. V was clipped by 8 bases and J by 8 bases; unmatched bases: 14. CDR3 nucleotides: TGTGCCAGCGAAAGGGGGCCGGGTGACCGGGAAGCTTTCTTT. It codes for CASERGPGDREAFF.

This chain links TRBV5-5 with TRBJ2-7, with TRBD2 identical over 8 bases. Germline-derived CDR1 and CDR2 are SGHKS and YYEKEE (reference sequence). The V and J ends lost 2 bases and 3 bases, in that order; junction bases with no gene match: 4. This CDR3 region has 14 residues. The CDR3 sequence is CASSFSGTSYEQYF. In nucleotides, the CDR3 is TGTGCCAGCAGCTTCTCCGGGACTAGCTACGAGCAGTACTTC.

This clonotype was detected only a few times. The rearrangement uses TRBV29-1 and TRBJ1-1, with D possibly matching TRBD1 (5 bases). The germline V and J ends were trimmed by 7 bases and 5 bases, with 11 bases remaining between them. The CDR3 consists of 11 residues. CDR1 SQVTM and CDR2 ANQGSEA come from the germline V gene. CDR3 nucleotide sequence: TGCAGCGGTCACTGGGGGACTGAAGCTTTCTTT. Its translation is CSGHWGTEAFF.

The J gene is TRBJ2-3, the V gene TRBV27; 7 bases agree with TRBD2. With V trimmed by 8 bases and J by 0 bases, 8 bases remained unmatched. The CDR3 totals 15 residues. Germline CDR1 is MNHEY and CDR2 is SMNVEV (reference sequence). The CDR3 reads CASSRGRVSTDTQYF. CDR3 in DNA: TGTGCCAGCTCACGGGGGAGGGTTAGCACAGATACGCAGTATTTT.

By proportion, this clonotype is medium-sized. J is TRBJ2-1 and V is TRBV28; D is possibly TRBD1 (5 bases). The V end was cut by 2 bases, the J end by 9 bases, with 11 bases between. The CDR3 consists of 13 residues. Looked up from germline, CDR1 is MDHEN and CDR2 is SYDVKM. The CDR3, as DNA: TGTGCCAGCAGTTTACTGTCAGGGTTTGAGCAGTTCTTC. Protein sequence: CASSLLSGFEQFF.

The rearrangement uses TRBV2 and TRBJ1-2, with D possibly being TRBD1 (6 bases). The CDR3 length is 12 residues. Germline CDR1 and CDR2: SNHLY and FYNNEI. V gave up 6 bases and J gave up 4 bases, with 9 bases separating them. DNA of the CDR3: TGTGCCAGCAGGTCGGACAGCTATGGCTACACCTTC. It codes for CASRSDSYGYTF.

This clonotype was recorded a few times. The chain combines TRBV10-1 with TRBJ2-5; 9 bases are a match to TRBD2. The trim removed 3 bases at V and 5 bases at J, leaving 7 bases unmatched. This CDR3 has 15 residues. Germline V gene data show CDR1 as WNHNN and CDR2 as SYGVQD (reference sequence). The CDR3 coding sequence is TGCGCCAGCAGTGAAGGAGCTAGCGGGAAGGAGACCCAGTACTTC. The encoded protein is CASSEGASGKETQYF.

This clonotype was detected only a few times. This rearrangement joins TRBV4-1 to TRBJ1-5; 7 bases align to TRBD1. This CDR3 has 17 amino acids. Germline V CDR1 and CDR2: MGHRA, YSYEKL. With V trimmed by 1 base and J by 0 bases, 6 bases remained unmatched. CDR3 sequence: CASSQAGQIYSNQPQHF. CDR3 bases: TGCGCCAGCAGCCAAGCGGGACAGATTTATAGCAATCAGCCCCAGCATTTT.

This clonotype was observed many times. The rearrangement joins TRBV20-1 to TRBJ1-6; no firm D call. V was trimmed by 6 bases and J by 4 bases, leaving 16 bases between them. The germline gives CDR1 DFQATT, CDR2 SNEGSKA (reference sequence). This CDR3 comprises 15 residues. The CDR3 DNA follows: TGCAGTGCATCTAGCGAGCCTATTTATAATTCACCCCTCCACTTT. Encoded protein: CSASSEPIYNSPLHF.

This clonotype was observed a few times. The chain links TRBV6-5 to TRBJ2-5; 7 bases align to TRBD1. The J segment lost 3 bases and the V segment lost 5 bases, leaving 0 bases of the junction unmatched. CDR1 and CDR2 (germline): MNHEY, SVGAGI. This CDR3 has 12 residues. CDR3 loop: CASSDREETQYF. The CDR3 region has the DNA TGTGCCAGCAGTGACAGGGAAGAGACCCAGTACTTC.

This clonotype occurred many times. J is TRBJ2-7 and V is TRBV20-1; 10 bases are a match to TRBD2. Germline assignment: CDR1 DFQATT and CDR2 SNEGSKA (reference sequence). V dropped 3 bases and J dropped 4; count of bases not matched to a gene: 12. This CDR3 is built from 16 residues. DNA for the CDR3: TGCAGTGCTAGTCGAGCTAGCGGGAGTGCTCGATACGAGCAGTACTTC. Its translation is CSASRASGSARYEQYF.

CDR3 amino acids: CASSPGNTGELFF. CDR3 coding DNA: TGCGCCAGCAGCCCAGGGAACACCGGGGAGCTGTTTTTT. The chain links TRBV5-1 to TRBJ2-2; unclear D gene. CDR1 is SGHRS and CDR2 is YFSETQ in the germline V gene. The germline V and J ends were trimmed by 4 bases and 1 base, with 5 bases remaining between them. This CDR3 has 13 amino acids.

By share, this clonotype counts as medium-sized. The CDR3 here is CASSRGLAGGYEQFF. For the CDR3, the DNA is TGTGCCAGCAGTAGGGGACTAGCGGGAGGGTATGAGCAGTTCTTC. This chain joins TRBV6-1 and TRBJ2-1; 16 nucleotides agree with TRBD2. The CDR3 length is 15 residues. The J segment lost 8 bases and the V segment lost 5 bases, leaving 3 bases of the junction unmatched. Germline lookup yields CDR1 MNHNS and CDR2 SASEGT.

This clonotype was detected ten times or more. Sequence at one end of the junction differs from germline and may be a read error. The rearrangement uses TRBV20-1 and TRBJ1-5; D uncertain. Germline assignment: CDR1 DFQATT and CDR2 SNEGSKA (reference sequence). The CDR3 length is 15 residues. The CDR3 is CSASSADDSNQPQNF. CDR3 in DNA: TGCAGTGCTAGTAGCGCAGACGATAGCAATCAGCCCCAGAATTTT.

There are many counts of this clonotype. The J gene is TRBJ1-1, the V gene TRBV30; 8 bases match TRBD1. V shed 4 bases and J 1 base; nucleotides not matched to a gene: 8. Germline V lookup: CDR1 GTSNPN, CDR2 SVGIG (reference sequence). The CDR3 consists of 15 residues. CDR3 sequence reads: CAWIPGGLRNTEAFF. The CDR3 coding sequence is TGTGCCTGGATTCCAGGGGGCCTTAGGAACACTGAAGCTTTCTTT.

This clonotype is categorized as medium-sized. The CDR3 here is CASSLTSGSAWGEQYF. Here the CDR3 DNA reads TGTGCCAGCAGCTTGACTAGCGGGAGTGCCTGGGGGGAGCAGTACTTC. The chain combines TRBV13 with TRBJ2-7; 12 bases align to TRBD2. V lost 3 bases to trimming and J lost 7 bases; unmatched junction nucleotides: 10. The CDR3 runs 16 residues. Germline V gene data show CDR1 as PRHDT and CDR2 as FYEKMQ (reference sequence).

Many counts were recorded for this clonotype. This sequence joins TRBV6-6 and TRBJ2-7; D unresolved. V was clipped by 0 bases and J by 5 bases, with 11 bases between them. CDR3 length: 14 residues. CDR1 is MNHNY, CDR2 SVGAGI, per germline (reference sequence). The CDR3 region has the DNA TGTGCCAGCAGTTACTCGAGTGAGAAGCACGAGCAGTACTTC. Its translation: CASSYSSEKHEQYF.